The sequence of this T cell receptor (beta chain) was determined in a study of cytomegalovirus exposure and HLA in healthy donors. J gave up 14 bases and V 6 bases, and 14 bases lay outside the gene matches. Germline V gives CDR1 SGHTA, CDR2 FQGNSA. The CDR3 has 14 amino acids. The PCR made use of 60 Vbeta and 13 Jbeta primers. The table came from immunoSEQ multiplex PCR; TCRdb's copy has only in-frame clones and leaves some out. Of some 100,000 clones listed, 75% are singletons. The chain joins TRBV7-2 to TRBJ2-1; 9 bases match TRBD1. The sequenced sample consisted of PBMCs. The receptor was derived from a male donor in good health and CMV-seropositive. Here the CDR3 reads CASRSLVPGTGKFF. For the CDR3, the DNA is TGTGCCAGCAGGTCTCTTGTCCCCGGGACAGGGAAGTTCTTC.